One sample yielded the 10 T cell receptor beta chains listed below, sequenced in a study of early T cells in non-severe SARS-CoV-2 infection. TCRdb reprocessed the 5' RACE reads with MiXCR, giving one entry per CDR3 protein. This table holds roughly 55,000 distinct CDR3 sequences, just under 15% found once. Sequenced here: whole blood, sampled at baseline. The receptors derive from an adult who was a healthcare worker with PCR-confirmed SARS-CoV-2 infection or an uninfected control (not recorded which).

The CDR3 sequence is CASTIGTGGAGYGYTF. The CDR3 coding sequence is TGTGCCAGCACCATTGGGACAGGGGGCGCTGGCTATGGCTACACCTTC. This sequence joins TRBV9 and TRBJ1-2; TRBD1 matches 12 bases. Germline trimming cut 6 bases from V and 4 bases from J; bases unmatched to any gene: 10. Germline V gene data show CDR1 as SGDLS and CDR2 as YYNGEE. The CDR3 consists of 16 residues.

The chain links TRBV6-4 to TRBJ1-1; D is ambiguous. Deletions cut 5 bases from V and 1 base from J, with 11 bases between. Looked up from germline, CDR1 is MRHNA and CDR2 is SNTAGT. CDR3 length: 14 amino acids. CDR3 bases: TGTGCCAGCAGTAGCTCGGGCGAGAACACTGAAGCTTTCTTT. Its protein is CASSSSGENTEAFF.

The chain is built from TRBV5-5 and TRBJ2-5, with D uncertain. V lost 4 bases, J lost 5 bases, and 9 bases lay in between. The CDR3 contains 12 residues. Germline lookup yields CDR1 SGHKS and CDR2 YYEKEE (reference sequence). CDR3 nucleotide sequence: TGTGCCAGCAGCCCCCCGGATGAGACCCAGTACTTC. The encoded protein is CASSPPDETQYF.

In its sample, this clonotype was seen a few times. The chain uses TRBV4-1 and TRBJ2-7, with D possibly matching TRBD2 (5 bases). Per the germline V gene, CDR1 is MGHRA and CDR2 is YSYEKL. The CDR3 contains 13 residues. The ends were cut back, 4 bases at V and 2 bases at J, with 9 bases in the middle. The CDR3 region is CASSPSGTYEQYF. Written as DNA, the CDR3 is TGCGCCAGCAGCCCCTCGGGGACCTACGAGCAGTACTTC.

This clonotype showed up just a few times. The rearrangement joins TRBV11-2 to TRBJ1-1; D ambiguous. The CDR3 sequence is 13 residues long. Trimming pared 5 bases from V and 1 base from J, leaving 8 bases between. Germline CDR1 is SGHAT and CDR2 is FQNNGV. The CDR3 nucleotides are TGTGCCAGCAGCCCCCAGAGGAACACTGAAGCTTTCTTT. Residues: CASSPQRNTEAFF.

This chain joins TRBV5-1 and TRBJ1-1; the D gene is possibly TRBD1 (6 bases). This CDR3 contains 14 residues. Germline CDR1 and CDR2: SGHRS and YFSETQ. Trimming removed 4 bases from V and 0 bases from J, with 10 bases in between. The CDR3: CASSLRDMNTEAFF. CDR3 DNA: TGCGCCAGCAGCCTCCGGGACATGAACACTGAAGCTTTCTTT.

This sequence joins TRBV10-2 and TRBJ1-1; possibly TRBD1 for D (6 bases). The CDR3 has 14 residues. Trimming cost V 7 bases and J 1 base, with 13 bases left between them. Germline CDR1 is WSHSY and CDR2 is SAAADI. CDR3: CASKEGGWNTEAFF. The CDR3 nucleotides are TGCGCCAGCAAGGAGGGGGGTTGGAACACTGAAGCTTTCTTT.

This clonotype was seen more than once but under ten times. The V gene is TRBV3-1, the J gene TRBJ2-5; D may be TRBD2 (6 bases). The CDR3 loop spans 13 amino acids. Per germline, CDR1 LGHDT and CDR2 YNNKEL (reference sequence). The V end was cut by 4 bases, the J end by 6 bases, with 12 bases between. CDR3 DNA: TGTGCCAGCAGCCTGGAGGGCGCGAAGACCCAGTACTTC. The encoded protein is CASSLEGAKTQYF.

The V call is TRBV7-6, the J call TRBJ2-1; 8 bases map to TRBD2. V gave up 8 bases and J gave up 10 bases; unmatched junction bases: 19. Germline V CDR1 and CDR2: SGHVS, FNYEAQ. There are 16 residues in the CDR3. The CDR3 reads CASGSGTSKSPGEQFF. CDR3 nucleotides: TGTGCCAGCGGCTCCGGGACTAGTAAATCCCCCGGGGAGCAGTTCTTC.

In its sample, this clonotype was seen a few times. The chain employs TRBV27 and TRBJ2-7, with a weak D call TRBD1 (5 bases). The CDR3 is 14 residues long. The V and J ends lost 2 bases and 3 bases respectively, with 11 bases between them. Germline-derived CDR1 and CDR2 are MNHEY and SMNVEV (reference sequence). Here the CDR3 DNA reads TGTGCCAGCAGTTTAGCGGCAGGGCGCTACGAGCAGTACTTC. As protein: CASSLAAGRYEQYF.